The next 14 T cell receptor beta chains were all read from a single sample in a study of CD8+CD57+ T cells in acquired aplastic anemia. Selection for sequencing was limited to patients who had shown CD8+CD57+ cell expansion by flow cytometry. The TCR beta profiling, which covered VDJ combination and CDR3 sequence, was carried out using genomic DNA as the template. One entry per CDR3 protein, called by TCRdb with MiXCR from the reads. The sample carries 450,000 to 600,000 distinct CDR3 sequences, over 25% recorded once. Specimen: sorted CD4+, CD8+, or CD8+CD57+ T cells (not recorded which) from PBMCs. These receptors came from a human donor with aplastic anemia.

This clonotype was observed once. A much larger clone lies one base from this, so it may be a read error. The chain carries TRBV2 and TRBJ1-1; TRBD1 is a possible D gene (5 bases). The germline V gene has CDR1 SNHLY and CDR2 FYNNEI. V was pared by 6 bases and J by 12 bases, with 8 bases between. This CDR3 comprises 9 residues. The CDR3 loop is CASSGASFF. The CDR3, as DNA: TGTGCCAGCAGCGGGGCTTCTTTCTTT.

V and J are TRBV7-2 and TRBJ2-5, with D possibly TRBD1 on 6 matching bases. V lost 3 bases and J lost 5, with 13 bases in between. The CDR3 contains 14 residues. CDR1 and CDR2 (germline): SGHTA, FQGNSA. CDR3 bases: TGTGCCAGCAGCTTCACAGGGATTTTGGAGACCCAGTACTTC. Its translation is CASSFTGILETQYF.

As concerns this clonotype: A much larger clone sits a single nucleotide away, making a read error possible. The gene calls are TRBV29-1 and TRBJ2-5; TRBD1 might be the D (5 bases). The CDR3 consists of 12 residues. Germline V gene sequence: CDR1 SQVTM, CDR2 ANQGSEA. This chain's CDR3 is CGVEVAQGTQYF. CDR3 nucleotides: TGCGGCGTTGAAGTTGCCCAGGGGACCCAGTACTTC.

The V and J genes are TRBV19 and TRBJ1-5; TRBD1 aligns across 9 bases. The V and J ends lost 5 bases and 0 bases, in that order; junction bases with no gene match: 8. This CDR3 has 17 residues. The germline V gene encodes CDR1 LNHDA and CDR2 SQIVND (reference sequence). DNA of the CDR3: TGTGCCAGTAGTTTCGAGGACAGGGGCTATAGCAATCAGCCCCAGCATTTT. Amino acids: CASSFEDRGYSNQPQHF.

This clonotype came up many times. The chain employs TRBV20-1 and TRBJ1-2; 9 bases fit TRBD1. The CDR3 has 14 residues. Germline V gene sequence: CDR1 DFQATT, CDR2 SNEGSKA (reference sequence). After removal of 5 bases from V and 4 bases from J, the junction contained 8 bases not matched to a gene. In DNA form, the CDR3 reads TGCAGTGCTCAGGGACAGGGCGTTGGCTATGGCTACACCTTC. This codes for CSAQGQGVGYGYTF.

A single count supports this clonotype. This may arise from a read error, as a much more abundant clone is one base away. The chain uses TRBV7-9 and TRBJ2-1; D is ambiguous. The length of the CDR3 is 12 residues. The germline V gene has CDR1 SEHNR and CDR2 FQNEAQ (reference sequence). CDR3 nucleotides: TGTGCCCGCAGCCGCATTAACAATGAGCAGTTCTTC. This translates into CARSRINNEQFF.

The chain combines TRBV20-1 with TRBJ2-7; D is ambiguous. CDR1 and CDR2 from the germline V gene are DFQATT and SNEGSKA (reference sequence). V was cut by 3 bases and J by 4 bases, with 19 bases left in between. The CDR3 spans 15 residues. The CDR3 nucleotides are TGCAGTGCTAGCGGCTGGGCTACCGGAGCGTACGAGCAGTACTTC. Residues: CSASGWATGAYEQYF.

This clonotype appeared once. The chain links TRBV7-2 to TRBJ1-3, with unresolved D. The CDR3 spans 14 residues. Germline V gene data show CDR1 as SGHTA and CDR2 as FQGNSA. The ends were cut back, 8 bases at V and 7 bases at J, with 18 bases in the middle. CDR3: CASRLRVFDNTIYF. The CDR3 nucleotides read TGTGCCAGCCGCCTCCGGGTCTTTGATAACACCATATATTTT. Filled out from reference TRBV7-2 and TRBJ1-3, the complete variable domain reads GAGVSQSPSNKVTEKGKDVELRCDPISGHTALYWYRQSLGQGLEFLIYFQGNSAPDKSGLPSDRFSAERTGGSVSTLTIQRTQQEDSAVYLCASRLRVFDNTIYFGEGSWLTVV.

This clonotype was recorded once. Lacking the conserved final phenylalanine or tryptophan, this CDR3 likely reflects a read error. This chain links TRBV24-1 with TRBJ2-7; D not certain. Germline-derived CDR1 and CDR2 are KGHDR and SFDVKD. The CDR3 has 11 residues. V dropped 7 bases and J dropped 3 bases, with 6 bases sitting between them. The CDR3 DNA follows: TGTGCCACCAGGTCGGGCTACGAGCAGTACCTT. Amino acid sequence: CATRSGYEQYL.

This clonotype was seen only once. The CDR3 nucleotides read TGTGCCAGCAGGACTACTAGCGGGACCTTCAATGAGCAGTTCTTC. Protein sequence: CASRTTSGTFNEQFF. V is TRBV2 and J is TRBJ2-1; 10 positions match TRBD2. Germline V gene lookup returns CDR1 SNHLY and CDR2 FYNNEI. The CDR3 sequence is 15 residues long. Germline trimming cut 6 bases from V and 6 bases from J; bases unmatched to any gene: 8.

This clonotype was seen a handful of times. V is TRBV5-1 and J is TRBJ2-1; 11 nucleotides agree with TRBD2. Trimming took 4 bases from V and 4 from J; bases not matched to a gene: 4. The CDR3 sequence is 15 residues long. Germline CDR1 is SGHRS and CDR2 is YFSETQ. The CDR3 is CASSMTSGTYNEQFF. The CDR3 DNA reads TGCGCCAGCAGCATGACTAGCGGGACGTACAATGAGCAGTTCTTC.

The V gene is TRBV20-1, the J gene TRBJ2-5; either TRBD1 or TRBD2 may fit D (6 bases each). Germline CDR1 is DFQATT and CDR2 is SNEGSKA (reference sequence). The length of the CDR3 is 13 residues. Trimming left V 3 bases short and J 5 bases short, with 13 bases between. Written as DNA, the CDR3 is TGCAGTGCTAGGAAGGGGGGAGATGAGACCCAGTACTTC. This gives the protein CSARKGGDETQYF.

This clonotype was recorded at least ten times. The chain recombines TRBV10-2 with TRBJ1-2, with D uncertain. CDR1 is WSHSY, CDR2 SAAADI, per germline. The CDR3 is made up of 13 amino acids. Trimming pared 6 bases from V and 7 bases from J, leaving 15 bases between. The CDR3 protein is CASSFPGSSGYTF. CDR3 in DNA: TGCGCCAGCAGCTTTCCGGGATCCTCTGGCTACACCTTC.

This clonotype was picked up a small number of times. The chain recombines TRBV5-8 with TRBJ2-1, with TRBD2 as a possible D gene (8 bases). Germline CDR1 and CDR2: SGHTS and YDEGEE. This CDR3 contains 14 residues. Trimming pared 10 bases from V and 5 bases from J, leaving 19 bases between. CDR3 in amino acids: CAARGVAGHNEQFF. CDR3 coding DNA: TGTGCCGCCAGGGGGGTAGCGGGGCACAATGAGCAGTTCTTC.